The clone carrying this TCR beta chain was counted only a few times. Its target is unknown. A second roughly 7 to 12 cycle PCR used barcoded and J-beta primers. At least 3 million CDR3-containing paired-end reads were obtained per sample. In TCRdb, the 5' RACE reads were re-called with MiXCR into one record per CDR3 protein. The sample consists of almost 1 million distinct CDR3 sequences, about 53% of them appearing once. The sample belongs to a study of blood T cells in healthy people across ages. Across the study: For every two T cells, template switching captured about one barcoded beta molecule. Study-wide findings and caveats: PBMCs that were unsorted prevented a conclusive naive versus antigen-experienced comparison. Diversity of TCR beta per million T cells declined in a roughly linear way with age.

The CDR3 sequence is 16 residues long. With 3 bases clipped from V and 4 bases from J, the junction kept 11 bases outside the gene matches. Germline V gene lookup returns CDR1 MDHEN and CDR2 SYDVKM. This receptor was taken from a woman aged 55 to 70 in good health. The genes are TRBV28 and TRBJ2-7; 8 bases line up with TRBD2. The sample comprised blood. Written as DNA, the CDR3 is TGTGCCAGCAGTTTTACCCGAGCGGGAGAGGGGTACGAGCAGTACTTC. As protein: CASSFTRAGEGYEQYF.